One sample yielded the 32 T cell receptor beta chains listed below, sequenced in a study of T cells in Graves' hyperthyroidism and ophthalmopathy. Amplification of TCR beta CDR3 regions used RNA as the template. HTBI primers were employed in a first-round RT-PCR of the TCR CDR3. MiXCR, run by TCRdb on the multiplex PCR reads, gives a single entry per CDR3 protein. The sample holds roughly 300,000 distinct CDR3 sequences, 25% to 30% seen once. The sequenced sample consisted of blood. The receptor source for this set is a man aged 40-50 years with Graves' hyperthyroidism that later progressed to Graves' ophthalmopathy.

The J gene is TRBJ1-1, the V gene TRBV6-1; 9 bases are a match to TRBD1. The CDR3 runs to 16 residues. CDR1 MNHNS and CDR2 SASEGT come from the germline V gene. The J segment lost 5 bases and the V segment lost 5 bases, leaving 12 bases of the junction unmatched. The DNA of the CDR3 is TGTGCCAGCAGTCCGCCGACAGGGGGTTGGGGAACTGAAGCTTTCTTT. Translated, it gives CASSPPTGGWGTEAFF.

This clonotype showed up many times. The rearrangement links TRBV20-1 to TRBJ2-5; 7 bases are shared with TRBD1. Looked up from germline, CDR1 is DFQATT and CDR2 is SNEGSKA (reference sequence). J was trimmed by 4 bases and V by 5 bases; bases with no gene match: 10. The CDR3 is 14 amino acids. CDR3 protein: CSADTGAGRETQYF. CDR3 nucleotides: TGCAGTGCTGACACAGGGGCGGGTAGAGAGACCCAGTACTTC.

This clonotype was observed many times. The chain links TRBV10-3 to TRBJ1-2, with TRBD1 matching 9 bases. Germline V gene sequence: CDR1 ENHRY, CDR2 SYGVKD. The CDR3 totals 19 residues. Losses at the gene ends were 4 bases for V and 4 bases for J; bases not matched to a gene: 19. The CDR3 region is CAISVNSGQGDGLIYGYTF. DNA of the CDR3: TGTGCCATCAGTGTTAATTCGGGACAGGGTGATGGCCTCATCTATGGCTACACCTTC.

This clonotype was found many times. CDR3 region: CSAPDIPYEQYF. CDR3 bases: TGCAGTGCACCGGACATACCCTACGAGCAGTACTTC. V usage is TRBV20-1 and J usage is TRBJ2-7; perhaps TRBD1 as D (5 bases). The germline CDR1 and CDR2 sequences are DFQATT and SNEGSKA (reference sequence). The V end was cut by 6 bases, the J end by 2 bases, with 11 bases between. CDR3 length: 12 residues.

This clonotype was counted many times. The genes are TRBV5-1 and TRBJ2-7; TRBD2 aligns across 10 bases. V shed 6 bases and J 3 bases; nucleotides not matched to a gene: 3. The CDR3 has 13 residues. Germline V gene sequence: CDR1 SGHRS, CDR2 YFSETQ. The CDR3 DNA follows: TGCGCCAGCACCAGCGGGAGGGACTACGAGCAGTACTTC. Residues: CASTSGRDYEQYF.

V is TRBV6-2 or TRBV6-3 and J is TRBJ1-1; D is undetermined. Germline CDR1 MNHEY, CDR2 SVGEGT. Trimming took off 6 bases at V and 11 bases at J, with 13 bases between the two ends. The CDR3 extends over 11 amino acids. The chain's CDR3 is CASSSRGLAFF. In DNA, the CDR3 is TGTGCCAGCAGCTCAAGAGGGTTGGCTTTCTTT.

The chain couples TRBV4-2 to TRBJ1-1; D call uncertain. CDR3 size: 13 residues. Germline V gives CDR1 LGHNA, CDR2 YNFKEQ. Trimming took off 3 bases at V and 2 bases at J, with 7 bases between the two ends. The CDR3 region is CASSHGINTEAFF. The CDR3 nucleotides read TGTGCCAGCAGCCACGGGATCAACACTGAAGCTTTCTTT.

In this sample, this clonotype turned up many times. The chain recombines TRBV24-1 with TRBJ2-5, with TRBD1 matching 11 bases. There are 16 residues in the CDR3. V was clipped by 0 bases and J by 4 bases; unmatched bases: 3. CDR1 and CDR2 from the germline V gene are KGHDR and SFDVKD. This chain's CDR3 is CATSDLRTGGGETQYF. The CDR3 region has the DNA TGTGCCACCAGTGATTTGCGGACAGGGGGCGGAGAGACCCAGTACTTC.

This chain uses TRBV12-3 or TRBV12-4 with TRBJ1-5; no firm D call. V lost 1 base and J lost 6, with 4 bases in between. The CDR3 is 12 residues long. DNA of the CDR3: TGTGCCAGCAGTTTAGTGGCTCAGCCCCAGCATTTT. Translated: CASSLVAQPQHF.

This clonotype showed up many times. The rearrangement joins TRBV6-7 to TRBJ1-5, with TRBD1 as a possible D gene (6 bases). Being an ORF, TRBV6-7 has a function that is uncertain. This CDR3 region has 16 residues. Trimming removed 6 bases from V and 0 bases from J, with 15 bases in between. CDR3 nucleotide sequence: TGTGCCAGCAGCCCCCGACAGGATAATAGCAATCAGCCCCAGCATTTT. As protein: CASSPRQDNSNQPQHF.

There are many counts of this clonotype. The V call is TRBV14, the J call TRBJ1-6; the D gene is possibly TRBD1 (6 bases). Per germline, CDR1 SGHDN and CDR2 FVKESK. V lost 6 bases and J lost 11, with 20 bases in between. CDR3 length: 15 residues. The CDR3 nucleotides are TGTGCCAGCAGTGACAGGCTCGACCCAACTACACCCCTCCACTTT. Protein sequence: CASSDRLDPTTPLHF.

This clonotype came up many times. The rearrangement links TRBV4-2 to TRBJ1-5; 12 bases align to TRBD1. CDR1 and CDR2 from the germline V gene are LGHNA and YNFKEQ. The CDR3 has 18 amino acids. V was pared by 2 bases and J by 4 bases, with 9 bases of the junction left unmatched. Here the CDR3 reads CASSQRDRGQAFNQPQHF. The CDR3 coding sequence is TGTGCCAGCAGCCAACGGGACAGGGGGCAGGCCTTTAATCAGCCCCAGCATTTT.

This clonotype was observed at least ten times. Possible read error: a much larger clone is one base away. The chain has TRBV4-1 and TRBJ2-2; no clear D. V was pared by 6 bases and J by 4 bases, with 12 bases between. The germline V gene encodes CDR1 MGHRA and CDR2 YSYEKL. CDR3 length: 14 residues. This CDR3 reads CASRRNTSTGELFF. In DNA form, the CDR3 reads TGCGCCAGCAGACGGAATACGAGCACCGGGGAGCTGTTTTTT.

This clonotype was detected many times. This chain links TRBV10-3 with TRBJ1-3; perhaps TRBD1 as D (5 bases). The germline CDR1 and CDR2 sequences are ENHRY and SYGVKD. V lost 8 bases and J 0 bases, leaving 11 bases between the germline ends. This CDR3 comprises 14 residues. CDR3 in amino acids: CAIGGQHSGNTIYF. CDR3 coding DNA: TGTGCCATCGGGGGTCAGCACTCTGGAAACACCATATATTTT.

The chain recombines TRBV28 with TRBJ2-7, with 7 bases identical to TRBD1. With 0 bases clipped from V and 3 bases from J, the junction kept 2 bases outside the gene matches. CDR3 length: 14 residues. Per the germline V gene, CDR1 is MDHEN and CDR2 is SYDVKM. The CDR3 DNA reads as TGTGCCAGCAGTTTATGGAGGACAGGCTACGAGCAGTACTTC. Amino acids: CASSLWRTGYEQYF.

J is TRBJ2-5 and V is TRBV28, with D possibly TRBD1 on 5 matching bases. The CDR3 runs to 15 residues. The germline V gene has CDR1 MDHEN and CDR2 SYDVKM. The V and J ends lost 3 bases and 0 bases respectively, with 11 bases between them. CDR3 sequence: CASSLGQLNQETQYF. The CDR3 bases are TGTGCCAGCAGTTTGGGGCAGTTAAACCAAGAGACCCAGTACTTC.

The table lists this clonotype with many counts. The rearrangement joins TRBV19 to TRBJ1-5; TRBD1 is a possible D gene (5 bases). The CDR3 is made up of 17 amino acids. The germline V and J ends were trimmed by 2 bases and 4 bases, with 18 bases remaining between them. Germline V gives CDR1 LNHDA, CDR2 SQIVND (reference sequence). CDR3 sequence: CASSILGRGSPNQPQHF. The CDR3 DNA follows: TGTGCCAGTAGTATATTGGGGCGGGGCAGTCCTAATCAGCCCCAGCATTTT.

This clonotype was recorded at least ten times. This CDR3 is CASRDTGQTKKRSGNTIYF. CDR3 coding DNA: TGTGCCAGCAGGGATACAGGACAGACAAAAAAACGCTCTGGAAACACCATATATTTT. The chain joins TRBV6-1 to TRBJ1-3; D may be TRBD1 (6 bases). CDR1 and CDR2 from the germline V gene are MNHNS and SASEGT. Trimming removed 6 bases at V and 0 bases at J, with 24 bases between. The CDR3 contains 19 residues.

CDR3 protein: CSAEKSGRLAYEQYF. In nucleotides, the CDR3 is TGCAGTGCGGAAAAGAGTGGGAGATTAGCCTACGAGCAGTACTTC. The chain carries TRBV20-1 and TRBJ2-7, with TRBD2 as a possible D gene (5 bases). Trimming cost V 6 bases and J 2 bases, with 20 bases left between them. The CDR3 length is 15 residues. Germline CDR1 reads DFQATT; CDR2 reads SNEGSKA (reference sequence).

This clonotype came up many times. The V and J genes are TRBV5-1 and TRBJ2-7; 13 bases map to TRBD2. Germline V lookup: CDR1 SGHRS, CDR2 YFSETQ. Losses at the gene ends were 4 bases for V and 6 bases for J; bases not matched to a gene: 4. CDR3 size: 14 residues. CDR3 protein: CASSQGLAGTEQYF. CDR3 DNA: TGCGCCAGCAGCCAGGGACTAGCGGGAACCGAGCAGTACTTC.

Details on this clonotype: This clone may be a read error of a much larger clone one base away. The CDR3 does not close with the conserved phenylalanine or tryptophan, likely indicating a read error. This chain connects TRBV6-1 to TRBJ2-7, with 11 bases aligning to TRBD1. This CDR3 is built from 15 residues. The germline V gene encodes CDR1 MNHNS and CDR2 SASEGT. V trimming: 5 bases; J trimming: 2 bases; junction bases outside the gene matches: 5. DNA of the CDR3: TGTGCCAGCAGTCCAGGGACAGGGGGACCCTACGAGCAGTACCTC. Amino acids: CASSPGTGGPYEQYL.

In this sample, this clonotype turned up many times. CDR3 DNA: TGTGCCTGGGGGGGACTCTATGGCTACACCTTC. Amino acids: CAWGGLYGYTF. The V gene is TRBV30, the J gene TRBJ1-2, with a tentative D call TRBD1 (5 bases). The V end was cut by 5 bases, the J end by 4 bases, with 8 bases between. Germline V gives CDR1 GTSNPN, CDR2 SVGIG (reference sequence). The CDR3 has 11 residues. Filled out from reference TRBV30 and TRBJ1-2, the complete variable domain reads SQTIHQWPATLVQPVGSPLSLECTVEGTSNPNLYWYRQAAGRGLQLLFYSVGIGQISSEVPQNLSASRPQDRQFILSSKKLLLSDSGFYLCAWGGLYGYTFGSGTRLTVV.

The chain employs TRBV6-2 or TRBV6-3 and TRBJ2-7, with unresolved D. This CDR3 region has 12 residues. Per the germline V gene, CDR1 is MNHEY and CDR2 is SVGEGT. Trimming shortened V by 6 bases and J by 7 bases, and 13 bases separated the two germline ends. CDR3 DNA sequence: TGTGCCAGCAGGCTAGAGTCCAGGGAGCAGTACTTC. This sequence encodes CASRLESREQYF.

This clonotype was seen repeatedly, ten times or more. This chain uses TRBV4-1 with TRBJ2-5, with D tentatively TRBD1 (6 bases). The V end lost 4 bases, the J end lost 2 bases, and 14 bases lay between the germline ends. The germline V gene encodes CDR1 MGHRA and CDR2 YSYEKL. The CDR3 totals 15 residues. CDR3 region: CASSPRPGVQETQYF. The CDR3 DNA is TGCGCCAGCAGCCCACGGCCAGGGGTACAAGAGACCCAGTACTTC.

Regarding this clonotype: A read error may account for a junction end that differs from germline. The rearrangement uses TRBV12-3 or TRBV12-4 and TRBJ2-7; 7 nucleotides agree with TRBD1. This CDR3 is 12 amino acids long. This chain's CDR3 is CASSFSAQGWDF. In DNA, the CDR3 is TGTGCCAGCAGTTTCTCGGCACAGGGGTGGGACTTC.

This clonotype was counted at least ten times. The rearrangement links TRBV20-1 to TRBJ2-5, with D hard to call. The V gene's germline CDR1 is DFQATT and CDR2 SNEGSKA (reference sequence). The CDR3 sequence is 13 residues long. Between the trimmed V and J ends, which lost 0 bases and 1 base, there was a span of 6 bases. Here the CDR3 reads CSARDSFQETQYF. CDR3 coding DNA: TGCAGTGCTAGAGACAGCTTCCAAGAGACCCAGTACTTC.

To note about this clonotype: One end of the junction fails to match germline, which may point to a read error. The chain couples TRBV6-1 to TRBJ2-7; the D is unclear. The CDR3 contains 13 residues. CDR1 MNHNS and CDR2 SASEGT come from the germline V gene. The CDR3 sequence is CASKKAISSEQYF. The CDR3 DNA reads as TGTGCCAGCAAAAAGGCTATCTCCTCCGAGCAGTACTTC.

This clonotype was observed many times. The chain combines TRBV29-1 with TRBJ2-7, with D tentatively TRBD1 (6 bases). The CDR3 is 14 amino acids. CDR1 is SQVTM and CDR2 is ANQGSEA in the germline V gene. The V and J ends lost 0 bases and 3 bases respectively, with 12 bases between them. CDR3 nucleotides: TGCAGCGTTGAAGAGTCAGGGGCGGTCTACGAGCAGTACTTC. It specifies CSVEESGAVYEQYF.

The chain uses TRBV6-2 or TRBV6-3 and TRBJ1-5; no clear D gene. The CDR3 is 13 residues long. Trimming shortened V by 6 bases and J by 6 bases, and 12 bases separated the two germline ends. Germline-derived CDR1 and CDR2 are MNHEY and SVGEGT. The CDR3 reads CASRPQEGQPQHF. CDR3 DNA sequence: TGTGCCAGCAGGCCCCAGGAAGGTCAGCCCCAGCATTTT.

This clonotype was detected many times. The chain recombines TRBV4-1 with TRBJ2-3, with TRBD2 identical over 12 bases. Germline V gene data show CDR1 as MGHRA and CDR2 as YSYEKL. V trimming: 0 bases; J trimming: 4 bases; junction bases outside the gene matches: 5. The CDR3 length is 17 residues. CDR3 loop: CASSQDASGRAADTQYF. DNA of the CDR3: TGCGCCAGCAGCCAAGATGCTAGCGGGAGGGCCGCAGATACGCAGTATTTT.

This clonotype was detected many times. CDR3 in DNA: TGTGCCACGTCCGGGGCAGGGAACATTCAGTACTTC. Translation: CATSGAGNIQYF. The gene calls are TRBV6-2 or TRBV6-3 and TRBJ2-4; tentatively, D is TRBD1 or TRBD2 (5 bases each). With 10 bases removed from V and 7 bases from J, the gap between germline ends came to 14 bases. The V gene's germline CDR1 is MNHEY and CDR2 SVGEGT. The CDR3 is made up of 12 amino acids.

The table lists this clonotype with many counts. The V and J genes are TRBV24-1 and TRBJ1-5; tentatively, D is TRBD1 (6 bases). V shed 3 bases and J shed 2 bases, with 13 bases lying between them. CDR1 is KGHDR, CDR2 SFDVKD, per germline. The CDR3 consists of 16 residues. The CDR3 region has the DNA TGTGCCACCAGTGATCAATCAGGGGTAGGCAATCAGCCCCAGCATTTT. Its protein is CATSDQSGVGNQPQHF.